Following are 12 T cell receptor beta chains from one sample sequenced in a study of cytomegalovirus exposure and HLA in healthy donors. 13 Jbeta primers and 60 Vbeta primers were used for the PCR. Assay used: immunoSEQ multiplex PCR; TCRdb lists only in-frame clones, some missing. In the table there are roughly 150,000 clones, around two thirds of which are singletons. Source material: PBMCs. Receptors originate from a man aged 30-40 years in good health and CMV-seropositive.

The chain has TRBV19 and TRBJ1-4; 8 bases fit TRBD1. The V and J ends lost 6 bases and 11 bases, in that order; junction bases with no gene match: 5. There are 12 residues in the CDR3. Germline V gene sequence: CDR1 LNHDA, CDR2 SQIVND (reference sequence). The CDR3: CASSNTGGKLFF. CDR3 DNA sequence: TGTGCCAGTAGCAATACAGGGGGGAAACTGTTTTTT.

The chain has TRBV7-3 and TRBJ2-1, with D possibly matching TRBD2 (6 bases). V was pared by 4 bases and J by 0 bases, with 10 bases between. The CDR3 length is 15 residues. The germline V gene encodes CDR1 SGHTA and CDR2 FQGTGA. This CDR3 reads CASSSRDFSYNEQFF. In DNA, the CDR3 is TGTGCCAGCAGCTCTCGGGACTTCTCCTACAATGAGCAGTTCTTC.

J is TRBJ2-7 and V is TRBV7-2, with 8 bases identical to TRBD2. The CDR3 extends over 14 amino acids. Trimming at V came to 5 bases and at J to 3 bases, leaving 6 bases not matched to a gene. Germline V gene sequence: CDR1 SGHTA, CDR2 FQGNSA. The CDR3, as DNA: TGTGCCAGCAGCCCCCCGGGACTAGTCTACGAGCAGTACTTC. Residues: CASSPPGLVYEQYF.

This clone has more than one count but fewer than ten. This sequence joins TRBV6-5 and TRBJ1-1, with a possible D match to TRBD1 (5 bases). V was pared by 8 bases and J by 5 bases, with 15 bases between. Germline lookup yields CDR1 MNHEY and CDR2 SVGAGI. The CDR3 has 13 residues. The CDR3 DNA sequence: TGTGCCAGCCGGGAATCCGGGGGAACTGAAGCTTTCTTT. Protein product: CASRESGGTEAFF.

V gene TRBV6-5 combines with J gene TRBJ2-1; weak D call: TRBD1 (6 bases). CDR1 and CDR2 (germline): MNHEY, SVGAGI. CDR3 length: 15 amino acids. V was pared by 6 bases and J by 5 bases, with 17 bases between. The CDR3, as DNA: TGTGCCAGCAGCGGCATACAGGGTGAGGACAATGAGCAGTTCTTC. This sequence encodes CASSGIQGEDNEQFF.

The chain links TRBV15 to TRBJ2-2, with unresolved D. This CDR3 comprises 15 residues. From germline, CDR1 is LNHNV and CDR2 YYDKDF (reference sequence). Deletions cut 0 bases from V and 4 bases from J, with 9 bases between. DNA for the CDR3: TGTGCCACCAGCAGAGAGCCCCCCGGCACCGGGGAGCTGTTTTTT. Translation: CATSREPPGTGELFF.

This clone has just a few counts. The CDR3 DNA reads TGTGCCTGGGAGAGACAGGGGAAAGGGCAGTACTTC. Its translation: CAWERQGKGQYF. This rearrangement joins TRBV30 to TRBJ2-7; 8 positions agree with TRBD1. Per germline, CDR1 GTSNPN and CDR2 SVGIG (reference sequence). The V segment lost 5 bases and the J segment 9 bases; nucleotides outside the gene matches: 9. This CDR3 has 12 residues.

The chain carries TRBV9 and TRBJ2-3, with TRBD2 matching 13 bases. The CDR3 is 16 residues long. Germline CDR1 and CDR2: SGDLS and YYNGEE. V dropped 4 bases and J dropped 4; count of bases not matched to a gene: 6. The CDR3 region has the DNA TGTGCCAGCAGCCGGACTAGCGGGAGTGGCTCAGATACGCAGTATTTT. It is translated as CASSRTSGSGSDTQYF. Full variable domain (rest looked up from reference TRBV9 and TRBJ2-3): DSGVTQTPKHLITATGQRVTLRCSPRSGDLSVYWYQQSLDQGLQFLIQYYNGEERAKGNILERFSAQQFPDLHSELNLSSLELGDSALYFCASSRTSGSGSDTQYFGPGTRLTVL.

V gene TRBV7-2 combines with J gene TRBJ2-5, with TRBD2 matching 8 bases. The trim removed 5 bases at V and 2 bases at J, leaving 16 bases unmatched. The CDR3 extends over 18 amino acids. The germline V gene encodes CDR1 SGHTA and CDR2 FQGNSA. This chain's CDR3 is CASSPGGDYLQPQETQYF. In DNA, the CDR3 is TGTGCCAGCAGCCCGGGGGGGGACTACCTACAACCTCAAGAGACCCAGTACTTC.

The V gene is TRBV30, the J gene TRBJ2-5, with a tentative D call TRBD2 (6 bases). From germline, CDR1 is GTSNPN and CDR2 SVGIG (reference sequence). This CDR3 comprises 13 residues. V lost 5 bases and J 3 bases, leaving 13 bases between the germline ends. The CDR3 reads CAWGAGQKETQYF. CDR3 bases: TGTGCCTGGGGAGCGGGCCAGAAAGAGACCCAGTACTTC.

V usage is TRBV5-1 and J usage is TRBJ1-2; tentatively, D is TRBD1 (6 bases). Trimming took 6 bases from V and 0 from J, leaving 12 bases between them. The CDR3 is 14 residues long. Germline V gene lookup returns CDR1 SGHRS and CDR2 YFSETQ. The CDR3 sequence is CASTLDSANYGYTF. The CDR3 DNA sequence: TGCGCCAGCACATTGGACAGCGCTAACTATGGCTACACCTTC.

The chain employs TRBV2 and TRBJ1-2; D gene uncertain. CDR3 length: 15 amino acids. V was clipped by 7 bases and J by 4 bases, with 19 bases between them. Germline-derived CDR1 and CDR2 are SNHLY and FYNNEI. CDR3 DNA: TGTGCCAGCACCTACACTTCAGACGGGATCTATGGCTACACCTTC. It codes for CASTYTSDGIYGYTF.